These 31 T cell receptor beta chains came from one sample sequenced in a study of cytomegalovirus exposure and HLA in healthy donors. The PCR used 60 Vbeta and 13 Jbeta primers. The repertoire was sequenced with immunoSEQ multiplex PCR; TCRdb's copy has only in-frame clones and lacks some. The data contain over 200,000 clones, under 90% of them singletons. The sequenced sample consisted of PBMCs. The receptors come from a human donor in good health.

The genes are TRBV13 and TRBJ1-3; 7 positions agree with TRBD1. This CDR3 is 15 amino acids long. V trimming: 4 bases; J trimming: 5 bases; junction bases outside the gene matches: 8. Germline V gives CDR1 PRHDT, CDR2 FYEKMQ (reference sequence). The CDR3 protein is CASSSRQGNRNTIYF. Here the CDR3 DNA reads TGTGCCAGCAGCTCCAGACAGGGCAATAGAAACACCATATATTTT.

This clone has a handful of counts. CDR3 residues: CASSQWSGGFYEQYF. In DNA, the CDR3 is TGCGCCAGCAGTCAATGGTCAGGGGGTTTCTACGAGCAGTACTTC. The chain is built from TRBV23-1 and TRBJ2-7, with TRBD1 identical over 7 bases. TRBV23-1 belongs to the ORF category, with a function that is uncertain. The V and J ends lost 1 base and 3 bases, in that order; junction bases with no gene match: 6. This CDR3 comprises 15 residues.

The rearrangement links TRBV29-1 to TRBJ2-3, with D perhaps matching TRBD2 (6 bases). Germline-derived CDR1 and CDR2 are SQVTM and ANQGSEA. V was trimmed by 7 bases and J by 2 bases, leaving 19 bases between them. The CDR3 contains 15 residues. The CDR3 is CSAPGVARFTDTQYF. The CDR3 coding sequence is TGCAGCGCCCCGGGGGTAGCGCGTTTCACAGATACGCAGTATTTT.

The gene calls are TRBV30 and TRBJ2-5; TRBD2 matches 9 bases. Germline values: CDR1 GTSNPN, CDR2 SVGIG (reference sequence). This CDR3 is built from 16 residues. The V segment lost 1 base and the J segment 4 bases; nucleotides outside the gene matches: 10. CDR3 nucleotides: TGTGCCTGGAGTGCCGCTTTTGCGGGAGGGGGAGAGACCCAGTACTTC. Its translation: CAWSAAFAGGGETQYF.

V gene TRBV7-9 combines with J gene TRBJ2-1; D might be TRBD2 (5 bases). This CDR3 has 16 amino acids. V was clipped by 1 base and J by 1 base, with 11 bases between them. Germline lookup yields CDR1 SEHNR and CDR2 FQNEAQ (reference sequence). The CDR3 DNA reads TGTGCCAGCAGCTTAGGAGAGGGCGGGTCCTACAATGAGCAGTTCTTC. Protein product: CASSLGEGGSYNEQFF.

The chain joins TRBV9 to TRBJ2-3, with 7 bases aligning to TRBD2. V lost 4 bases to trimming and J lost 5 bases; unmatched junction nucleotides: 10. Looked up from germline, CDR1 is SGDLS and CDR2 is YYNGEE. The CDR3 sequence is 15 residues long. CDR3 residues: CASSPSGIRIDTQYF. CDR3 nucleotides: TGTGCCAGCAGCCCCAGCGGGATTCGTATAGATACGCAGTATTTT. Based on the CDR3 plus reference TRBV9 and TRBJ2-3, the full variable domain is DSGVTQTPKHLITATGQRVTLRCSPRSGDLSVYWYQQSLDQGLQFLIQYYNGEERAKGNILERFSAQQFPDLHSELNLSSLELGDSALYFCASSPSGIRIDTQYFGPGTRLTVL.

The rearrangement uses TRBV4-1 and TRBJ2-7; tentatively, D is TRBD2 (6 bases). The CDR3 sequence is 16 residues long. Germline loops: CDR1 MGHRA, CDR2 YSYEKL. Trimming stripped 1 base from V and 3 bases from J, with 16 bases between. The CDR3 is CASSQGRGNLVYEQYF. CDR3 DNA sequence: TGCGCCAGCAGCCAAGGACGGGGGAACTTAGTCTACGAGCAGTACTTC.

V usage is TRBV4-3 and J usage is TRBJ2-6, with a possible D match to TRBD2 (5 bases). The germline V gene encodes CDR1 LGHNA and CDR2 YSLEER. The CDR3 has 19 amino acids. V lost 1 base to trimming and J lost 1 base, with 17 bases between them. The CDR3 DNA is TGCGCCAGCAGCCAAGGGTTAGAGGGAGTCAGTTCTGGGGCCAACGTCCTGACTTTC. Translation gives CASSQGLEGVSSGANVLTF.

The rearrangement joins TRBV10-1 to TRBJ2-7, with 7 bases identical to TRBD1. J lost 4 bases, V lost 4 bases, and 7 bases had no gene match. The germline gives CDR1 WNHNN, CDR2 SYGVQD (reference sequence). This CDR3 contains 14 residues. The CDR3, as DNA: TGCGCCAGCAGTGGCCAAGGGGGCAAATACGAGCAGTACTTC. Translating it yields CASSGQGGKYEQYF.

The chain links TRBV6-5 to TRBJ2-7, with TRBD2 identical over 10 bases. V was pared by 6 bases and J by 5 bases, with 10 bases of the junction left unmatched. This CDR3 has 15 amino acids. CDR1 and CDR2 (germline): MNHEY, SVGAGI. The CDR3 spells CASSRFLAGVNEQYF. CDR3 in DNA: TGTGCCAGCAGCCGCTTTCTAGCGGGAGTGAACGAGCAGTACTTC.

This chain uses TRBV5-4 with TRBJ2-7; 11 bases are a match to TRBD2. V lost 4 bases and J lost 3; bases outside the gene matches: 6. CDR3 length: 15 amino acids. CDR1 and CDR2 (germline): SGHNT, YYREEE (reference sequence). CDR3 protein: CASSARLAGNYEQYF. DNA of the CDR3: TGTGCCAGCAGCGCGAGACTAGCGGGAAACTACGAGCAGTACTTC.

A remark on this clone: Other DNA sequences of this sample code for an identical CDR3. The chain uses TRBV7-9 and TRBJ2-7, with 7 bases aligning to TRBD2. The CDR3 runs to 14 residues. V lost 0 bases to trimming and J lost 2 bases; unmatched junction nucleotides: 1. Germline V CDR1 and CDR2: SEHNR, FQNEAQ (reference sequence). CDR3 DNA sequence: TGTGCCAGCAGCTTAGCGGGAGGGCCCTACGAGCAGTACTTC. Translation gives CASSLAGGPYEQYF.

V gene TRBV15 combines with J gene TRBJ2-1, with 8 bases lining up with TRBD1. V lost 1 base and J lost 8; bases outside the gene matches: 31. Germline loops: CDR1 LNHNV, CDR2 YYDKDF (reference sequence). This CDR3 has 23 residues. The CDR3 loop is CATSRGSAGGEGWVTFVGDEQFF. Here the CDR3 DNA reads TGTGCCACCAGCAGAGGGTCGGCAGGGGGCGAGGGGTGGGTCACATTTGTAGGGGATGAGCAGTTCTTC.

This chain joins TRBV28 and TRBJ2-1; TRBD2 matches 8 bases. The CDR3 consists of 16 residues. With 4 bases clipped from V and 0 bases from J, the junction kept 5 bases outside the gene matches. Germline V gene data show CDR1 as MDHEN and CDR2 as SYDVKM. In DNA, the CDR3 is TGTGCCAGCAGTTCTAGCGGGTTTAGCTCCTACAATGAGCAGTTCTTC. Its protein product is CASSSSGFSSYNEQFF.

V gene TRBV4-2 combines with J gene TRBJ2-1, with 7 bases that match TRBD2. Trimming cost V 4 bases and J 5 bases; bases outside gene matches: 11. The CDR3 loop spans 16 amino acids. Germline CDR1 is LGHNA and CDR2 is YNFKEQ. CDR3 in amino acids: CASSLSLAEGNNEQFF. CDR3 in DNA: TGTGCCAGCAGCCTCTCCCTAGCGGAGGGGAACAATGAGCAGTTCTTC.

The chain joins TRBV2 to TRBJ1-5, with 7 nucleotides matching TRBD1. Looked up from germline, CDR1 is SNHLY and CDR2 is FYNNEI. The CDR3 totals 14 residues. V lost 4 bases, J lost 4 bases, and 4 bases stayed unmatched. The CDR3 loop is CASSVEQGNQPQHF. In DNA, the CDR3 is TGTGCCAGCAGTGTAGAACAGGGGAATCAGCCCCAGCATTTT. Together with reference TRBV2 and TRBJ1-5, the CDR3 gives the full variable domain: EPEVTQTPSHQVTQMGQEVILRCVPISNHLYFYWYRQILGQKVEFLVSFYNNEISEKSEIFDDQFSVERPDGSNFTLKIRSTKLEDSAMYFCASSVEQGNQPQHFGDGTRLSIL.

This chain links TRBV7-9 with TRBJ1-5, with D unresolved. This CDR3 contains 16 residues. Germline CDR1 reads SEHNR; CDR2 reads FQNEAQ (reference sequence). Trimming shortened V by 3 bases and J by 0 bases, and 12 bases separated the two germline ends. The CDR3 DNA follows: TGTGCCAGCAGCTTCTCTCGGGGAACTAGCAATCAGCCCCAGCATTTT. This codes for CASSFSRGTSNQPQHF. The whole variable domain, remainder taken from reference TRBV7-9 and TRBJ1-5, is DTGVSQNPRHKITKRGQNVTFRCDPISEHNRLYWYRQTLGQGPEFLTYFQNEAQLEKSRLLSDRFSAERPKGSFSTLEIQRTEQGDSAMYLCASSFSRGTSNQPQHFGDGTRLSIL.

The chain uses TRBV10-3 and TRBJ2-3; TRBD2 matches at 11 bases. The CDR3 contains 14 residues. The junction had 4 bases not matched to a gene; V was cut back by 6 bases and J by 5 bases. CDR1 is ENHRY and CDR2 is SYGVKD in the germline V gene. CDR3 region: CAIREGLAGDTQYF. The CDR3 region has the DNA TGTGCCATCAGGGAAGGACTAGCGGGAGATACGCAGTATTTT.

The chain combines TRBV28 with TRBJ1-5, with 9 positions matching TRBD1. CDR1 and CDR2 (germline): MDHEN, SYDVKM. The CDR3 extends over 15 amino acids. The V and J ends lost 6 bases and 7 bases, in that order; junction bases with no gene match: 10. The CDR3 bases are TGTGCCAGCAGGTCTCCGGGACAGGGTTGGCAGCCCCAGCATTTT. It is translated as CASRSPGQGWQPQHF.

The gene calls are TRBV19 and TRBJ2-5; 9 bases line up with TRBD2. Looked up from germline, CDR1 is LNHDA and CDR2 is SQIVND (reference sequence). The CDR3 runs to 15 residues. V trimming: 4 bases; J trimming: 5 bases; junction bases outside the gene matches: 8. The CDR3 nucleotides are TGTGCCAGTAGTACCCCAGGACTAGCGTCGGAGACCCAGTACTTC. Its translation is CASSTPGLASETQYF.

The chain has TRBV5-1 and TRBJ2-1, with TRBD2 identical over 7 bases. Germline CDR1 SGHRS, CDR2 YFSETQ. The junction had 4 bases not matched to a gene; V was cut back by 4 bases and J by 0 bases. The CDR3 runs 15 residues. CDR3 coding DNA: TGCGCCAGCAGCCCGAGCGGGGACTCCTACAATGAGCAGTTCTTC. Protein: CASSPSGDSYNEQFF. Combining the CDR3 with reference TRBV5-1 and TRBJ2-1 gives the whole variable domain KAGVTQTPRYLIKTRGQQVTLSCSPISGHRSVSWYQQTPGQGLQFLFEYFSETQRNKGNFPGRFSGRQFSNSRSEMNVSTLELGDSALYLCASSPSGDSYNEQFFGPGTRLTVL.

Only a few counts were recorded for this clone. V is TRBV6-5 and J is TRBJ1-1, with a tentative D call TRBD1 (6 bases). Between the trimmed V and J ends, which lost 7 bases and 0 bases, there was a span of 15 bases. The germline gives CDR1 MNHEY, CDR2 SVGAGI. The CDR3 is 15 residues long. The CDR3: CASKGQGRMNTEAFF. CDR3 bases: TGTGCCAGCAAGGGCCAGGGGCGGATGAACACTGAAGCTTTCTTT.

The chain is built from TRBV7-6 and TRBJ2-2, with no clear D. Germline-derived CDR1 and CDR2 are SGHVS and FNYEAQ. Trimming took off 4 bases at V and 6 bases at J, with 6 bases between the two ends. This CDR3 has 12 amino acids. The CDR3 DNA sequence: TGTGCCAGCAGCTACTGGTCCGGGGAGCTGTTTTTT. Protein product: CASSYWSGELFF.

The chain recombines TRBV9 with TRBJ2-1; 7 positions agree with TRBD2. Germline CDR1 reads SGDLS; CDR2 reads YYNGEE. CDR3 length: 15 amino acids. Losses at the gene ends were 3 bases for V and 1 base for J; bases not matched to a gene: 4. The CDR3 loop is CASSDGGLSYNEQFF. In DNA form, the CDR3 reads TGTGCCAGCAGCGACGGGGGGTTATCCTACAATGAGCAGTTCTTC.

CDR3 nucleotide sequence: TGTGCCAGTAGTATAGGCCAGTGGGGGCCCCATGAGCCCCAGCATTTT. As protein: CASSIGQWGPHEPQHF. This chain links TRBV19 with TRBJ1-5; maybe TRBD1 (6 bases). This CDR3 has 16 residues. Trimming pared 1 base from V and 8 bases from J, leaving 18 bases between. CDR1 and CDR2 from the germline V gene are LNHDA and SQIVND (reference sequence).

J is TRBJ2-5 and V is TRBV2; 9 nucleotides line up with TRBD2. Trimming removed 4 bases from V and 5 bases from J; junction bases left unmatched: 8. The CDR3 contains 15 residues. Germline CDR1 SNHLY, CDR2 FYNNEI. CDR3 nucleotides: TGTGCCAGCAGTGTTCTGCGGGGGGGAGGGGAGACCCAGTACTTC. Protein: CASSVLRGGGETQYF.

The genes are TRBV9 and TRBJ2-1, with TRBD2 matching 11 bases. The length of the CDR3 is 16 residues. CDR1 and CDR2 from the germline V gene are SGDLS and YYNGEE. J lost 5 bases, V lost 0 bases, and 4 bases had no gene match. CDR3 sequence: CASSVVGTSGHNEQFF. DNA for the CDR3: TGTGCCAGCAGCGTAGTTGGGACTAGCGGACACAATGAGCAGTTCTTC.

This clone came up once. The chain joins TRBV7-8 to TRBJ1-5, with D possibly matching TRBD1 (5 bases). Trimming took 5 bases from V and 2 from J, leaving 13 bases between them. From germline, CDR1 is SGHVS and CDR2 FQNEAQ. There are 15 residues in the CDR3. The CDR3 nucleotides read TGTGCCAGCAGCCCAAGCAGGGCCGGCAATCAGCCCCAGCATTTT. This translates into CASSPSRAGNQPQHF.

This clone is a singleton in its sample. The V and J genes are TRBV2 and TRBJ2-7; 14 bases are a match to TRBD2. This CDR3 is 16 amino acids long. Germline loops: CDR1 SNHLY, CDR2 FYNNEI. J gave up 5 bases and V 4 bases, and 7 bases lay outside the gene matches. The CDR3 sequence is CASSVRLAGGQDEQYF. The CDR3 DNA sequence: TGTGCCAGCAGTGTTAGACTAGCGGGAGGGCAGGACGAGCAGTACTTC.

This rearrangement joins TRBV29-1 to TRBJ1-5; no firm D call. This CDR3 is built from 11 residues. V was clipped by 7 bases and J by 6 bases, with 10 bases between them. CDR1 and CDR2 from the germline V gene are SQVTM and ANQGSEA. The CDR3 region has the DNA TGCAGCGCGGGAGACGGTCAGCCCCAGCATTTT. This codes for CSAGDGQPQHF. Filled out from reference TRBV29-1 and TRBJ1-5, the complete variable domain reads SAVISQKPSRDICQRGTSLTIQCQVDSQVTMMFWYRQQPGQSLTLIATANQGSEATYESGFVIDKFPISRPNLTFSTLTVSNMSPEDSSIYLCSAGDGQPQHFGDGTRLSIL.

This clone was observed a single time. This sequence joins TRBV4-2 and TRBJ2-1; 7 bases match TRBD1. CDR1 is LGHNA, CDR2 YNFKEQ, per germline. Germline trimming cut 1 base from V and 9 bases from J; bases unmatched to any gene: 27. CDR3 size: 21 residues. CDR3: CASSQGGQVEGTSLPWGEQFF. In DNA form, the CDR3 reads TGTGCCAGCAGCCAAGGCGGACAGGTCGAAGGCACATCCTTACCATGGGGTGAGCAGTTCTTC.